This T cell receptor beta chain was identified during a study of OX40 agonist ivuxolimab in advanced cancers. Background on the study: Under the entry rules, prior anti-PD-1, anti-PD-L1 or anti-CTLA-4 therapy was allowed, and about 40% had some.

CDR1 is MGHRA and CDR2 is YSYEKL in the germline V gene. Trimming removed 0 bases from V and 5 bases from J, with 4 bases in between. The CDR3 spans 12 residues. Regarding this clone: Its antigen remains unidentified.

Method: immunoSEQ multiplex PCR; TCRdb's copy keeps in-frame clones and lacks some. The sample consists of about 76,000 clones, about 88% of them appearing once. General study results and limits: Low normalized T-cell clonal expansion was also seen in some nonresponders. In the 0.1 to 3.0 mg/kg range, CD4+ and CD8+ blood T cells had expanded clonally by week 6.

This TCR was recovered from an adult with an advanced solid tumor such as melanoma, head and neck, liver or kidney cancer. Sequencing was performed on CD4+ or CD8+ T cells sorted from blood, taken in a trial of the OX40 agonist ivuxolimab. The chain recombines TRBV4-1 with TRBJ1-2; unclear D gene. CDR3 DNA sequence: TGCGCCAGCAGCCAAGAGAGATATGGCTACACCTTC. This encodes CASSQERYGYTF.